One and the same sample provided the 2 T cell receptor beta chains below, sequenced in a study of blood T cell repertoires in COVID-19. The protocol was immunoSEQ multiplex PCR, while the TCRdb copy is restricted to in-frame clones and leaves out a portion. The sample consists of around 100,000 clones, approximately 88% of them appearing once. The specimen was peripheral blood. The receptors come from a woman aged 60 to 75 with acute or convalescent COVID-19.

The sample holds a few counts of this clone. The V call is TRBV5-1, the J call TRBJ2-3, with 7 bases that match TRBD2. The junction had 4 bases not matched to a gene; V was cut back by 4 bases and J by 2 bases. CDR3 size: 14 residues. From germline, CDR1 is SGHRS and CDR2 YFSETQ. CDR3 residues: CASSQGLHTDTQYF. CDR3 DNA sequence: TGCGCCAGCAGCCAGGGACTACACACAGATACGCAGTATTTT.

V is TRBV5-6 and J is TRBJ2-2; perhaps TRBD2 as D (6 bases). There are 16 residues in the CDR3. The V and J ends lost 0 bases and 0 bases respectively, with 9 bases between them. The V gene's germline CDR1 is SGHDT and CDR2 YYEEEE. This chain's CDR3 is CASSLVGGSNTGELFF. The CDR3, as DNA: TGTGCCAGCAGCTTGGTCGGGGGTTCGAACACCGGGGAGCTGTTTTTT.